The rows below give T cell receptor beta chains drawn from one sample of a study of neurological immune-mediated disorders. TCRdb re-called the 5' RACE reads with MiXCR, one entry per CDR3 protein. This sample has 42,000 or so distinct CDR3 sequences; 2% to 3% occur once, and the top ten carry 9% to 15%. The specimen sequenced was PBMCs. The source of these receptors is a man aged 25 to 40 with multiple sclerosis. CDR3s include the opening cysteine and the closing phenylalanine or tryptophan. D genes are given only for firm matches. Clone size is given as once, few, many, or a class for an expanded clone.

many	TRBD1	TRBV29-1	TRBJ2-3	13	CSAKDRVTDTQYF	TGCAGCGCTAAGGACAGGGTGACAGATACGCAGTATTTT
many	TRBD2	TRBV7-2	TRBJ2-1	14	CASSRLAGAGEQFF	TGTGCCAGCAGCCGACTAGCGGGGGCGGGTGAGCAGTTCTTC
many	-	TRBV20-1	TRBJ2-5	12	CSARQSGETQYF	TGCAGTGCTAGACAAAGCGGGGAGACCCAGTACTTC
many	-	TRBV5-1	TRBJ1-1	16	CASSSYRDAGNTEAFF	TGCGCCAGCAGCTCCTACAGGGACGCGGGGAACACTGAAGCTTTCTTT
many	TRBD2	TRBV20-1	TRBJ2-3	16	CSANTGTSGFTDTQYF	TGCAGTGCAAATACCGGGACTAGCGGTTTCACAGATACGCAGTATTTT
many	TRBD1	TRBV7-2	TRBJ2-4	14	CASSLDRGLNIQYF	TGTGCCAGCAGCTTAGACAGGGGCCTAAACATTCAGTACTTC
many	-	TRBV12-3/TRBV12-4	TRBJ2-1	16	CASSFGGLGGDNEQFF	TGTGCCAGCAGTTTCGGGGGGCTCGGTGGGGACAATGAGCAGTTCTTC
many	-	TRBV20-1	TRBJ2-7	15	CSARGRRATTHEQYF	TGCAGTGCTAGAGGAAGACGGGCCACCACGCACGAGCAGTACTTC
many	-	TRBV7-8	TRBJ2-5	15	CASSKQGRYQETQYF	TGTGCCAGCAGCAAACAGGGACGGTACCAAGAGACCCAGTACTTC
many	TRBD2	TRBV20-1	TRBJ2-1	14	CSAASGRSSNEQFF	TGCAGTGCTGCTAGCGGGAGGAGCTCCAATGAGCAGTTCTTC
many	-	TRBV3-1	TRBJ1-5	13	CASSQDRGQPQHF	TGTGCCAGCAGCCAAGATCGCGGGCAGCCCCAGCATTTT
many	TRBD2	TRBV12-3/TRBV12-4	TRBJ2-1	13	CASSLRTSAEQFF	TGTGCCAGCAGTTTAAGGACTAGCGCTGAGCAGTTCTTC
many	-	TRBV28	TRBJ2-7	12	CASSSTPREQYF	TGTGCCAGCAGTTCAACCCCTCGGGAGCAGTACTTC
many	-	TRBV10-3	TRBJ1-2	13	CAIMGSANYGYTF	TGTGCCATCATGGGCTCCGCTAACTATGGCTACACCTTC
few	-	TRBV14	TRBJ2-7	15	CASSQDRGRYYEQYF	TGTGCCAGCAGCCAAGATAGGGGACGGTACTACGAGCAGTACTTC
many	TRBD2	TRBV20-1	TRBJ2-3	15	CSALGLAASTDTQYF	TGCAGTGCTTTGGGACTAGCGGCTAGCACAGATACGCAGTATTTT